These 10 T cell receptor beta chains originate from one sample sequenced in a study of blood T cell repertoires in COVID-19. Clones were sequenced by immunoSEQ multiplex PCR, and TCRdb holds only the in-frame ones, with some missing. The repertoire holds approximately 120,000 clones, with under 85% as singletons. The material sequenced was peripheral blood. The receptors originated from a man aged 55 to 70 with acute or convalescent COVID-19.

The chain uses TRBV20-1 and TRBJ2-3; TRBD2 aligns across 8 bases. The CDR3 is 11 residues long. The germline V gene has CDR1 DFQATT and CDR2 SNEGSKA (reference sequence). The CDR3: CRAGVSDTQYF. CDR3 nucleotides: TGCCGAGCGGGAGTCTCAGATACGCAGTATTTT.

V usage is TRBV5-1 and J usage is TRBJ2-1, with D possibly being TRBD1 (6 bases). Germline V lookup: CDR1 SGHRS, CDR2 YFSETQ. This CDR3 has 15 residues. V was shortened by 0 bases and J by 5 bases, with 12 bases between the two germline ends. The CDR3 DNA sequence: TGCGCCAGCAGCTTGGTGGCAGGGGCCAACAATGAGCAGTTCTTC. It translates to CASSLVAGANNEQFF. Full variable domain (rest looked up from reference TRBV5-1 and TRBJ2-1): KAGVTQTPRYLIKTRGQQVTLSCSPISGHRSVSWYQQTPGQGLQFLFEYFSETQRNKGNFPGRFSGRQFSNSRSEMNVSTLELGDSALYLCASSLVAGANNEQFFGPGTRLTVL.

The rearrangement uses TRBV27 and TRBJ2-2; TRBD2 might be the D (6 bases). Per the germline V gene, CDR1 is MNHEY and CDR2 is SMNVEV (reference sequence). The CDR3 is 15 amino acids. V lost 6 bases and J 8 bases, leaving 19 bases between the germline ends. CDR3 amino acids: CASREGLSGGGELFF. Here the CDR3 DNA reads TGTGCCAGCAGGGAGGGACTCTCAGGCGGTGGGGAGCTGTTTTTT.

This chain connects TRBV5-1 to TRBJ1-2; possible D gene TRBD1, 5 bases. CDR3 length: 14 amino acids. V gave up 9 bases and J gave up 4 bases, with 19 bases separating them. Germline CDR1 and CDR2: SGHRS and YFSETQ. In DNA, the CDR3 is TGCGCCACCAGACAAGCCTTGGGGGGCTATGGCTACACCTTC. Translated, it gives CATRQALGGYGYTF.

The chain is built from TRBV19 and TRBJ1-2, with D possibly matching TRBD1 (5 bases). Trimming took off 8 bases at V and 5 bases at J, with 21 bases between the two ends. The germline V gene encodes CDR1 LNHDA and CDR2 SQIVND (reference sequence). The CDR3 loop spans 15 amino acids. The CDR3: CASFRLGASGYGYTF. The CDR3 DNA follows: TGTGCCAGTTTTCGTCTAGGGGCCTCTGGGTATGGCTACACCTTC.

The gene calls are TRBV4-1 and TRBJ2-2; D call uncertain. CDR1 is MGHRA, CDR2 YSYEKL, per germline. V lost 4 bases, J lost 8 bases, and 17 bases lay in between. The CDR3 has 15 residues. The CDR3 sequence: CASSLTPSRQGELFF. Written as DNA, the CDR3 is TGCGCCAGCAGCCTCACACCCTCCAGACAAGGGGAGCTGTTTTTT.

The chain carries TRBV5-1 and TRBJ2-7; a weak D match, TRBD2 (6 bases). Germline CDR1 and CDR2: SGHRS and YFSETQ. CDR3 length: 16 residues. V gave up 0 bases and J gave up 1 base, with 14 bases separating them. DNA of the CDR3: TGCGCCAGCAGCTTGGGGCCTACGGGACTTTCCTACGAGCAGTACTTC. This encodes CASSLGPTGLSYEQYF.

The gene calls are TRBV6-5 and TRBJ1-1; 7 bases map to TRBD1. The germline CDR1 and CDR2 sequences are MNHEY and SVGAGI. This CDR3 is 14 amino acids long. V shed 7 bases and J 4 bases; nucleotides not matched to a gene: 9. In DNA, the CDR3 is TGTGCCAGCACCTCACCGACAGGGCCCACTGAAGCTTTCTTT. This translates into CASTSPTGPTEAFF.

The rearrangement links TRBV24-1 to TRBJ2-1; D uncertain. CDR1 is KGHDR and CDR2 is SFDVKD in the germline V gene. The V and J ends lost 0 bases and 8 bases respectively, with 16 bases between them. The CDR3 length is 16 residues. DNA of the CDR3: TGTGCCACCAGTGATTTGGACACCATGTTGAGACATGAGCAGTTCTTC. It yields the protein CATSDLDTMLRHEQFF.

The rearrangement links TRBV23-1 to TRBJ2-1; weak D call: TRBD2 (6 bases). TRBV23-1 falls under the ORF class, with uncertain function. The CDR3 is 17 amino acids. Trimming shortened V by 8 bases and J by 4 bases, and 24 bases separated the two germline ends. CDR3 region: CASGPRIRDSRYNEQFF. Written as DNA, the CDR3 is TGCGCCAGCGGGCCTCGGATCCGGGACTCAAGGTACAATGAGCAGTTCTTC.